These T cell receptor beta chains were read from a single sample in a study of metastatic and nonmetastatic thyroid tumors. Through MiXCR, TCRdb re-clonotyped the PCR reads. The data contain over 20,000 clones, under 35% of them seen just once; the ten biggest clones take up 13% to 15%. The sequencing input was blood. The receptors were gathered from a female donor with papillary thyroid cancer or a benign thyroid nodule (not recorded which). Some clones in this sample may be carry-over from other donors' samples. The CDR3 runs from the conserved cysteine through the conserved F or W. D genes are given only for firm matches. The size entry is marked missing in some rows and otherwise reads once, few, many or a size class.

d_call j_call v_call clone_size cdr3_aa cdr3_nt
TRBD2 TRBJ2-7 TRBV27 few CASSFWTSGSSYQQYF TGCGCCAGCAGTTTCTGGACTAGCGGGAGCTCCTACCAGCAGTACTTC
. TRBJ2-3 TRBV13 many CASSLTQLVGADTQYF TGTGCCAGCAGTCTCACCCAATTAGTCGGGGCAGATACGCAGTATTTT
TRBD2 TRBJ2-7 TRBV5-4 many CASSRSGNSYEQYF TGTGCCAGCAGCCGTAGCGGGAACTCCTACGAGCAGTACTTC
. TRBJ2-7 TRBV6-1 . CASSGRGGQYF TGTGCCAGCAGTGGCCGGGGTGGGCAGTACTTC
TRBD2 TRBJ2-7 TRBV10-3 many CAISGGGGGGSYEQYF TGTGCCATCAGTGGCGGCGGGGGGGGCGGGTCCTACGAGCAGTACTTC
TRBD2 TRBJ2-1 TRBV24-1 . CDTSYKRGGSHNEQFF TGTGACACCAGTTACAAGCGGGGGGGCTCCCACAATGAGCAGTTCTTC
TRBD2 TRBJ2-5 TRBV7-2 . CASSYRSSGGEETQYF TGTGCCAGCAGCTACCGAAGTTCGGGAGGGGAAGAGACCCAGTACTTC
TRBD1 TRBJ2-2 TRBV6-1 . CASRDRGTTGELFF TGTGCCAGCAGGGACAGGGGGACAACCGGGGAGCTGTTTTTT
. TRBJ2-3 TRBV6-1 medium-sized CASSLQGGTDTQYF TGTGCCAGCAGTTTACAGGGAGGGACAGATACGCAGTATTTT
. TRBJ2-1 TRBV6-1 few CASGGRYNEQFF TGTGCCAGTGGGGGACGGTACAATGAGCAGTTCTTC
TRBD1 TRBJ2-3 TRBV30 . CAWSVGTGGLDTQYF TGTGCCTGGAGTGTAGGGACAGGGGGTTTGGATACGCAGTATTTT
TRBD1 TRBJ2-3 TRBV6-4 . CASSDSGTGGTDTQYF TGTGCCAGCAGTGATAGCGGGACAGGGGGGACAGATACGCAGTATTTT
. TRBJ2-5 TRBV25-1 . CASSAGVDLETQYF TGTGCCAGCAGTGCAGGGGTTGATTTGGAGACCCAGTACTTC
. TRBJ1-2 TRBV12-3/TRBV12-4 many CASSLPTSYGYTF TGTGCCAGCAGTTTGCCCACCTCCTATGGCTACACCTTC
. TRBJ1-5 TRBV12-3/TRBV12-4 medium-sized CASSPRGMYQPQHF TGTGCCAGCAGTCCCCGGGGGATGTATCAGCCCCAGCATTTT
TRBD1 TRBJ2-2 TRBV20-1 many CSASRQGANTGELFF TGCAGTGCTAGTCGACAGGGGGCGAACACCGGGGAGCTGTTTTTT
TRBD1 TRBJ2-7 TRBV5-4 many CASSRPRTGDSYEQYF TGTGCCAGCAGTCGCCCCAGGACAGGAGACTCCTACGAGCAGTACTTC